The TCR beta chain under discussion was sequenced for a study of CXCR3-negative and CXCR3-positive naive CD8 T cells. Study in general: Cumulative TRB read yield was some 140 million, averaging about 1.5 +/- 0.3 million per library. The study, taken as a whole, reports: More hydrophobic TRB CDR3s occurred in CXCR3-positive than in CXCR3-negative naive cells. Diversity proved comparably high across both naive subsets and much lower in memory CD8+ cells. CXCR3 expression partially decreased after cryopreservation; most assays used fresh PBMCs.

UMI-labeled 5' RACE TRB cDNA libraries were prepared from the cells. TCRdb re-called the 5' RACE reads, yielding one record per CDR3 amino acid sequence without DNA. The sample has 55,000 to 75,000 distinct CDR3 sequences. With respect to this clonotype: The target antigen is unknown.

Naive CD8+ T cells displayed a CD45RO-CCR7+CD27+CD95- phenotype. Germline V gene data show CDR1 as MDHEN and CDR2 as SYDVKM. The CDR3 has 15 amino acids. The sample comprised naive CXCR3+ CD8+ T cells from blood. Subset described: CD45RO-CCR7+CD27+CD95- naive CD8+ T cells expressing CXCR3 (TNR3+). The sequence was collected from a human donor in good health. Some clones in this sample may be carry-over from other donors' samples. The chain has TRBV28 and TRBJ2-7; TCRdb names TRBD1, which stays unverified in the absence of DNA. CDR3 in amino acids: CASRGDRVVLGEQYF.